The sequence of this T cell receptor beta chain was determined in a study of radiation and T cells in renal cell carcinoma. Germline lookup yields CDR1 MNHGY and CDR2 SAAAGT. This CDR3 spans 19 amino acids. Trimming removed 2 bases from V and 6 bases from J, with 25 bases in between. Sequenced by immunoSEQ multiplex PCR; TCRdb stores in-frame clones only, minus some. The sample carries some 110,000 clones, roughly 80% recorded once. Specified time point: baseline pretreatment blood. Treatment meaning: 15 Gy SBRT to primary tumor, nephrectomy 4 weeks later. After SBRT, blood was collected at 2 and 4 weeks, plus baseline.

Sample: blood, taken from a patient whose treatment included radiotherapy and nephrectomy. The chain is built from TRBV6-8 and TRBJ2-2; D gene unclear. The clonotype comes from a woman between 55 and 75 years old with renal cell carcinoma. In nucleotides, the CDR3 is TGTGCCAGCAGTTACCCTGCTACCGGGTCAAAGGTGGGTGCCGGGGAGCTGTTTTTT. It codes for CASSYPATGSKVGAGELFF.